The clone carrying this T cell receptor beta chain came up a few times. Its antigen is currently unknown. As part of library construction, unique molecular identifiers were attached to individual cDNA molecules. TCRdb re-derived calls from the 5' RACE reads in MiXCR, one entry per CDR3 protein. The repertoire holds 64,000 or so distinct CDR3 sequences, with roughly 10% as singletons. The source of the sample is a study of early T cells in non-severe SARS-CoV-2 infection. Background on the study: Sequencing of unsorted whole blood was done on bulk RNA, leaving chains unpaired.

Germline V gene sequence: CDR1 LGHNA, CDR2 YSLEER. The CDR3 runs to 15 residues. The V gene lost 0 bases and the J gene lost 1 base, with 9 bases spanning the gap. Study observations and caveats: VDJdb-based annotation leaned toward anti-spike CD8 responses and missed private and CD4 specificities.

This receptor was identified in an adult who was a healthcare worker with PCR-confirmed SARS-CoV-2 infection or an uninfected control (not recorded which). This sample comprised whole blood, obtained at baseline. The chain recombines TRBV4-3 with TRBJ1-1; D not resolved. The CDR3 loop reads CASSQESNRNTEAFF. For the CDR3, the DNA is TGCGCCAGCAGCCAAGAGTCAAACAGGAACACTGAAGCTTTCTTT.